The rows below give T cell receptor beta chains drawn from one sample of a study of cytomegalovirus exposure and HLA in healthy donors. Using immunoSEQ multiplex PCR, the repertoire was profiled, and TCRdb retains in-frame clones only, with some absent. The sample has 150,000 to 200,000 clones; 82% are singletons. The specimen was PBMCs. These receptors all stem from a woman aged 50 to 65 in good health and CMV-seronegative. The CDR3 runs from the conserved cysteine through the conserved F or W. The D gene is left open where the match is weak. Expanded clones get a size class; other rows say once, few or many, or leave the size out.

v_call	j_call	d_call	clone_size	cdr3_nt	cdr3_aa
TRBV27	TRBJ2-1	TRBD1	NA	TGTGCCAGCAGTCTGGACAGGTTTGGCAATGAGCAGTTCTTC	CASSLDRFGNEQFF
TRBV11-3	TRBJ2-3	NA	NA	TGTGCCAGCAGCTTAGGAGCTATCACAGATACGCAGTATTTT	CASSLGAITDTQYF
TRBV10-3	TRBJ2-7	NA	once	TGTGCCATCAGGGGGCAGGGCTCCTACGAGCAGTACTTC	CAIRGQGSYEQYF
TRBV2	TRBJ1-3	NA	NA	TGTGCCAGCAGTTTAGGGCGGGGGATAAACACCATATATTTT	CASSLGRGINTIYF
TRBV2	TRBJ2-3	NA	once	TGTGCCAGCAATCTAAGCCCGGGGACTAGCACAGATACGCAGTATTTT	CASNLSPGTSTDTQYF
TRBV2	TRBJ1-4	TRBD1	NA	TGTGCCAGCAGTCTTCAGGGGGCGGCTAATGAAAAACTGTTTTTT	CASSLQGAANEKLFF
TRBV27	TRBJ2-7	TRBD2	NA	TGTGCCAGCAGTTTAGGGACTAGCGACTCGGAAGAGCAGTACTTC	CASSLGTSDSEEQYF
TRBV19	TRBJ1-1	NA	NA	TGTGCCAGTAGCCGAGCGGTGGGGGCACGAAGCACTGAAGCTTTCTTT	CASSRAVGARSTEAFF
TRBV5-4	TRBJ2-1	TRBD2	once	TGTGCCAGCTACCCCGGGGGACTAGCGGGTTCGAGCTCCTACAATGAGCAGTTCTTC	CASYPGGLAGSSSYNEQFF
TRBV7-6	TRBJ2-3	TRBD2	NA	TGTGCCAGCAGCATAGCCGCCGGGACTAGCGGGGGGGCTGTTAAAACAGATACGCAGTATTTT	CASSIAAGTSGGAVKTDTQYF
TRBV27	TRBJ2-1	NA	once	TGTGCCAGCAGTTTAAGTGCCGGGTCAGAGCAGTTCTTC	CASSLSAGSEQFF
TRBV27	TRBJ2-1	TRBD1	few	TGTGCCAGCAGTTCCTCCTACGGGACAGGCGAATACAATGAGCAGTTCTTC	CASSSSYGTGEYNEQFF
TRBV6-6	TRBJ2-1	NA	NA	TGTGCCAGCAGAGCTAAACTAGCCCGGGTTGATGAGCAGTTCTTC	CASRAKLARVDEQFF
TRBV7-2	TRBJ2-7	TRBD2	NA	TGTGCCAGCAGCTTAGCGGCGGGGGACCGGTACTTC	CASSLAAGDRYF
TRBV15	TRBJ2-1	TRBD2	NA	TGTGCCACCAGCAGAGCCCCGGGACTAAATTACAATGAGCAGTTCTTC	CATSRAPGLNYNEQFF
TRBV6-5	TRBJ2-1	TRBD1	NA	TGTGCCAGCAGTTACAGTGGACAGGGGGCGTACAATGAGCAGTTCTTC	CASSYSGQGAYNEQFF
TRBV15	TRBJ2-3	TRBD2	NA	TGTGCCACCAGCAAAAACGTAGGGACTAGCATCACAGATACGCAGTATTTT	CATSKNVGTSITDTQYF
TRBV6-1	TRBJ2-7	TRBD1	NA	TGTGCCAGCAGTTTTTTGGGGGCAGGGGGCGAGCAGTACTTC	CASSFLGAGGEQYF
TRBV30	TRBJ1-5	NA	NA	TGTGCCTGGAGTGTTTCCGGAGGGGGCAATCAGCCCCAGCATTTT	CAWSVSGGGNQPQHF
TRBV28	TRBJ1-2	NA	NA	TGTGCCAGCAGTTTAACAGACTATGGCTACACCTTC	CASSLTDYGYTF
TRBV7-7	TRBJ2-3	NA	once	TGTGCTAGCAGCTTAGGTTCCTCAGATACGCAGTATTTT	CASSLGSSDTQYF
TRBV28	TRBJ1-5	TRBD1	once	TGTGCCAGCAGCCAGCTGCGAGAGGGGGCTCAGCCCCAGCATTTT	CASSQLREGAQPQHF
TRBV19	TRBJ1-2	NA	NA	TGTGCCAGTAGTGGGGGGTCTTCCCTTAACTATGGCTACACCTTC	CASSGGSSLNYGYTF
TRBV6-6	TRBJ1-4	TRBD1	NA	TGTGCCAGCAGTACAGGGACAGGGGTCATCGGTGAAAAACTGTTTTTT	CASSTGTGVIGEKLFF
TRBV11-2	TRBJ2-6	NA	NA	TGTGCCAGCAGCAAGAGGGAGGCTGGGGCCAACGTCCTGACTTTC	CASSKREAGANVLTF
TRBV30	TRBJ2-1	TRBD2	NA	TGTGCCTGGAGTGGCCGTTGGACTAGCCGGGTCGGGAATGAGCAGTTCTTC	CAWSGRWTSRVGNEQFF
TRBV19	TRBJ1-1	NA	once	TGTGCCAGTAGTATTGGCAGGGTCACTGAAGCTTTCTTT	CASSIGRVTEAFF
TRBV11-2	TRBJ2-7	TRBD2	few	TGTGCCAGCAGCTTAGGCGGGGGCTCCTACGAGCAGTACTTC	CASSLGGGSYEQYF
TRBV4-3	TRBJ1-2	NA	once	TGCGCCAGCCGCCGAGCACCCGATTATGGCTACACCTTC	CASRRAPDYGYTF
TRBV5-4	TRBJ2-3	TRBD2	NA	TGTGCCAGCAGGACTAGCGGGGGAACAGATACGCAGTATTTT	CASRTSGGTDTQYF
TRBV19	TRBJ2-3	NA	NA	TGTGCCAGTAGTATGACACGAGATACGCAGTATTTT	CASSMTRDTQYF
TRBV15	TRBJ2-3	NA	NA	TGTGCCACCAGCAGAGGGGTGACAGGAGCAGATTTCACAGATACGCAGTATTTT	CATSRGVTGADFTDTQYF
TRBV15	TRBJ2-7	TRBD2	NA	TGTGCCACCGGGCGCGGGGGAAGCTCCTACGAGCAGTACTTC	CATGRGGSSYEQYF
TRBV6-5	TRBJ1-4	NA	NA	TGTGCCAGCAGTTACAGAGTCCCTGAAAAACTGTTTTTT	CASSYRVPEKLFF
TRBV11-2	TRBJ2-1	NA	NA	TGTGCCAGCAGCCCGCGGCAGGGGCATGAGCAGTTCTTC	CASSPRQGHEQFF
TRBV4-1	TRBJ1-5	NA	NA	TGCGCCAGCAGCCAAGTGGCAGGGGATCAGCCCCAGCATTTT	CASSQVAGDQPQHF
TRBV2	TRBJ1-6	TRBD1	NA	TGTGCCAGCGATCCCGACAGGGGAGAATCACCCCTCCACTTT	CASDPDRGESPLHF
TRBV7-2	TRBJ2-7	TRBD2	NA	TGTGCCAGCAGCCGTCCCGGGACTAGCCGTTACGAGCAGTACTTC	CASSRPGTSRYEQYF
TRBV28	TRBJ2-1	TRBD2	NA	TGTGCCAGCAGTGCACTAGCGGGGGATAATGAGCAGTTCTTC	CASSALAGDNEQFF
TRBV9	TRBJ1-5	NA	NA	TGTGCCAGCAGCGAACTGGGGGCAAATCAGCCCCAGCATTTT	CASSELGANQPQHF
TRBV14	TRBJ2-1	TRBD1	once	TGTGCCAGCAGCCTCCGGGGACAGGGGAATGAGCAGTTCTTC	CASSLRGQGNEQFF
TRBV5-4	TRBJ1-3	NA	NA	TGTGCCAGCAGCCCCGATCAAGACAGGAGAAACACCATATATTTT	CASSPDQDRRNTIYF
TRBV2	TRBJ2-1	TRBD2	NA	TGTGCCAGCAGTGAAATTGGGCTAGCGGGGGGGAATGAGCAGTTCTTC	CASSEIGLAGGNEQFF
TRBV28	TRBJ2-2	TRBD2	once	TGTGCCAGCAGTTTAAGAGCGGGGTCTGGGGAGCTGTTTTTT	CASSLRAGSGELFF
TRBV28	TRBJ1-5	NA	few	TGTGCCAGCAGGACACAGGAGATCAATCAGCCCCAGCATTTT	CASRTQEINQPQHF
TRBV29-1	TRBJ1-1	NA	NA	TGCAGCACCGCAGGGTTAGGTCACACTGAAGCTTTCTTT	CSTAGLGHTEAFF
TRBV5-1	TRBJ2-7	NA	NA	TGCGCCAGCAGCGGAACAGGGTTAAGGTCCTACGAGCAGTACTTC	CASSGTGLRSYEQYF
TRBV7-9	TRBJ2-7	NA	NA	TGTTCCAGCAGTGACAGTAACGACAGGCCCAGCTCCTACGAGCAGTACTTC	CSSSDSNDRPSSYEQYF
TRBV19	TRBJ2-1	NA	few	TGTGCCAGTAGTATCCGGGACTACAATGAGCAGTTCTTC	CASSIRDYNEQFF
TRBV10-2	TRBJ2-7	NA	NA	TGCGCCAGCAGTCCCACTACCTACGAGCAGTACTTC	CASSPTTYEQYF
TRBV30	TRBJ2-7	NA	NA	TGTGCCTGGAGCACGATCGGGACTGTCCAGTACTTC	CAWSTIGTVQYF
TRBV7-2	TRBJ2-5	TRBD2	once	TGTGCCAGCAGCTTAGGCTTGACTAGCGGGGGGTTTGAGACCCAGTACTTC	CASSLGLTSGGFETQYF
TRBV10-3	TRBJ2-2	TRBD2	NA	TGTGCCATCTCTAGCGGTGGGAACACCGGGGAGCTGTTTTTT	CAISSGGNTGELFF
TRBV6-5	TRBJ1-2	NA	once	TGTGCCAGCAGTGGGGGCGAGATGAACTATGGCTACACCTTC	CASSGGEMNYGYTF